The sequence of this T cell receptor beta chain was determined in a study of cytomegalovirus exposure and HLA in healthy donors. This clone was observed once. Per germline, CDR1 GTSNPN and CDR2 SVGIG (reference sequence). The junction had 3 bases not matched to a gene; V was cut back by 7 bases and J by 2 bases. The CDR3 length is 13 residues. Sequencing used immunoSEQ multiplex PCR; TCRdb keeps in-frame clones, though not all of them. The table shows fewer than 85,000 clones, with roughly 90% occurring only once. The sequenced material came from PBMCs. The chain carries TRBV30 and TRBJ2-7, with 12 bases that match TRBD2. This sequence was found in a woman under 30 in good health and CMV-seropositive. CDR3 coding DNA: TGTGCCTCAAGGACTAGCGGGACCTACGAGCAGTACTTC. As protein: CASRTSGTYEQYF. Drawing the rest from reference TRBV30 and TRBJ2-7, the complete variable domain is SQTIHQWPATLVQPVGSPLSLECTVEGTSNPNLYWYRQAAGRGLQLLFYSVGIGQISSEVPQNLSASRPQDRQFILSSKKLLLSDSGFYLCASRTSGTYEQYFGPGTRLTVT.